The 26 T cell receptor beta chains in this list originate from one sample, sequenced in a study of T cell changes during pregnancy in multiple sclerosis. Sequenced by immunoSEQ multiplex PCR; TCRdb stores in-frame clones only, minus some. Of about 61,000 clones in the sample, more than 80% were seen once. The sample consisted of peripheral blood, taken in the first trimester of pregnancy. The receptor set was obtained from a female donor in good health, enrolled as a control in a pregnancy study.

The chain carries TRBV5-1 and TRBJ2-7, with a weak D call TRBD2 (6 bases). Trimming stripped 4 bases from V and 0 bases from J, with 17 bases between. The CDR3 contains 16 residues. The germline V gene has CDR1 SGHRS and CDR2 YFSETQ. CDR3 nucleotides: TGCGCCAGCAGCGCACCCCGGAGGGGCCTCTCCTACGAGCAGTACTTC. Translated, it gives CASSAPRRGLSYEQYF.

The chain uses TRBV7-8 and TRBJ2-7; 7 positions agree with TRBD2. CDR3 size: 15 residues. V trimming: 0 bases; J trimming: 0 bases; junction bases outside the gene matches: 2. CDR1 is SGHVS and CDR2 is FQNEAQ in the germline V gene. The CDR3: CASSLAGGDSYEQYF. CDR3 DNA: TGTGCCAGCAGCTTAGCGGGAGGGGACTCCTACGAGCAGTACTTC.

This chain links TRBV13 with TRBJ1-1; the match to TRBD1 covers 8 bases. Germline CDR1 PRHDT, CDR2 FYEKMQ (reference sequence). The V segment lost 3 bases and the J segment 0 bases; nucleotides outside the gene matches: 3. The CDR3 is made up of 15 amino acids. The CDR3 DNA follows: TGTGCCAGCAGCTTCGGGACAGGTATGAACACTGAAGCTTTCTTT. Its protein product is CASSFGTGMNTEAFF.

The chain uses TRBV4-3 and TRBJ2-7; 9 bases are shared with TRBD2. The CDR3 covers 16 residues. V trimming: 0 bases; J trimming: 2 bases; junction bases outside the gene matches: 5. Germline V gene sequence: CDR1 LGHNA, CDR2 YSLEER. The CDR3 region has the DNA TGCGCCAGCAGCCAAGATGTAGCGGGGGATACCTACGAGCAGTACTTC. It is translated as CASSQDVAGDTYEQYF.

The chain combines TRBV6-5 with TRBJ1-2; perhaps TRBD1 as D (5 bases). Trimming removed 0 bases from V and 6 bases from J, with 14 bases in between. Looked up from germline, CDR1 is MNHEY and CDR2 is SVGAGI. The CDR3 spans 15 residues. The CDR3: CASSYSVRGEDGYTF. CDR3 bases: TGTGCCAGCAGTTACTCGGTTCGGGGGGAAGATGGCTACACCTTC.

The chain recombines TRBV2 with TRBJ1-4; weak D call: TRBD1 (5 bases). Trimming removed 4 bases at V and 2 bases at J, with 8 bases between. The CDR3 has 14 amino acids. Germline V gives CDR1 SNHLY, CDR2 FYNNEI. DNA for the CDR3: TGTGCCAGCAGTGCCCAGGGTACTAATGAAAAACTGTTTTTT. Protein sequence: CASSAQGTNEKLFF.

This sequence joins TRBV4-3 and TRBJ1-5, with 7 bases lining up with TRBD1. This CDR3 has 16 amino acids. With 1 base clipped from V and 4 bases from J, the junction kept 7 bases outside the gene matches. Germline V gene sequence: CDR1 LGHNA, CDR2 YSLEER. CDR3 DNA: TGCGCCAGCAGCCAAGCCCCTGGGACAGAAAATCAGCCCCAGCATTTT. Translation: CASSQAPGTENQPQHF.

The gene calls are TRBV7-9 and TRBJ1-3; TRBD1 is a possible D gene (6 bases). Germline CDR1 reads SEHNR; CDR2 reads FQNEAQ (reference sequence). Trimming left V 3 bases short and J 6 bases short, with 15 bases between. The CDR3 spans 15 residues. The CDR3, as DNA: TGTGCCAGCAGCTTTTCGACAGGAGGAGAAAACACCATATATTTT. It is translated as CASSFSTGGENTIYF.

The chain joins TRBV2 to TRBJ2-5; perhaps TRBD1 as D (6 bases). The V end lost 3 bases, the J end lost 4 bases, and 9 bases lay between the germline ends. The CDR3 spans 13 residues. CDR1 and CDR2 (germline): SNHLY, FYNNEI. The CDR3 nucleotides read TGTGCCAGCAGTGAGGGCAGGGGAGAGACCCAGTACTTC. It specifies CASSEGRGETQYF.

V is TRBV7-2 and J is TRBJ1-5, with TRBD1 as a possible D gene (5 bases). Germline V gene sequence: CDR1 SGHTA, CDR2 FQGNSA. The CDR3 contains 15 residues. The V end was cut by 1 base, the J end by 4 bases, with 11 bases between. The CDR3 is CASSLGGVANQPQHF. As DNA, the CDR3 is TGTGCCAGCAGCTTAGGGGGGGTGGCAAATCAGCCCCAGCATTTT.

The CDR3, as DNA: TGTGCCAGCAGCTTAAATCAGGGGTTGAACACTGAAGCTTTCTTT. Translation gives CASSLNQGLNTEAFF. J is TRBJ1-1 and V is TRBV7-3; the D gene is possibly TRBD1 (6 bases). V was trimmed by 1 base and J by 0 bases, leaving 9 bases between them. The CDR3 contains 15 residues. The germline CDR1 and CDR2 sequences are SGHTA and FQGTGA.

The gene calls are TRBV7-9 and TRBJ1-6; 9 bases are a match to TRBD1. Germline-derived CDR1 and CDR2 are SEHNR and FQNEAQ (reference sequence). This CDR3 is built from 14 residues. Trimming cost V 8 bases and J 7 bases; bases outside gene matches: 6. The CDR3 loop reads CASRDRDMNSPLHF. In nucleotides, the CDR3 is TGTGCCAGCCGGGACAGGGACATGAATTCACCCCTCCACTTT.

The CDR3 region is CASSATVDTEAFF. The CDR3 nucleotides are TGTGCCAGCAGCGCGACAGTGGACACTGAAGCTTTCTTT. V usage is TRBV7-9 and J usage is TRBJ1-1; D may be TRBD1 (5 bases). Germline V gene sequence: CDR1 SEHNR, CDR2 FQNEAQ (reference sequence). This CDR3 region has 13 residues. Trimming removed 5 bases from V and 3 bases from J, with 10 bases in between.

This clone was observed a handful of times. The rearrangement links TRBV7-2 to TRBJ2-5; 7 nucleotides match TRBD1. Trimming removed 6 bases from V and 1 base from J; junction bases left unmatched: 11. The CDR3 extends over 16 amino acids. The germline CDR1 and CDR2 sequences are SGHTA and FQGNSA. CDR3 coding DNA: TGTGCCAGCAGTCCATATTCCGACAGGGCCCAAGAGACCCAGTACTTC. Amino acids: CASSPYSDRAQETQYF.

This clone was counted once. The V and J genes are TRBV6-5 and TRBJ1-2; no definite D call. Germline V gives CDR1 MNHEY, CDR2 SVGAGI. Trimming took 2 bases from V and 0 from J, leaving 4 bases between them. CDR3 length equals 13 residues. CDR3 sequence reads: CASSYAANYGYTF. The DNA of the CDR3 is TGTGCCAGCAGTTACGCGGCTAACTATGGCTACACCTTC.

The DNA of the CDR3 is TGTGCCAGCAGGGACAGGGGCTACTCTGGAAACACCATATATTTT. Its translation is CASRDRGYSGNTIYF. The V call is TRBV6-5, the J call TRBJ1-3; 9 positions match TRBD1. J gave up 0 bases and V 6 bases, and 3 bases lay outside the gene matches. CDR1 and CDR2 from the germline V gene are MNHEY and SVGAGI. This CDR3 spans 15 amino acids.

The CDR3 is CASTSGGPPNEQYF. The CDR3 DNA reads as TGTGCCAGCACTAGCGGGGGCCCGCCCAACGAGCAGTACTTC. The chain couples TRBV5-4 to TRBJ2-7, with TRBD2 matching 10 bases. CDR1 SGHNT and CDR2 YYREEE come from the germline V gene (reference sequence). Germline trimming cut 6 bases from V and 5 bases from J; bases unmatched to any gene: 8. The CDR3 runs 14 residues.

V is TRBV5-6 and J is TRBJ1-1; D ambiguous. Germline V lookup: CDR1 SGHDT, CDR2 YYEEEE. The CDR3 is 13 residues long. Trimming stripped 1 base from V and 1 base from J, with 5 bases between. The CDR3 DNA sequence: TGTGCCAGCAGCTTGCACTCGAACACTGAAGCTTTCTTT. Its translation: CASSLHSNTEAFF.

The chain employs TRBV9 and TRBJ2-7; D possibly corresponds to TRBD1 (5 bases). There are 14 residues in the CDR3. From germline, CDR1 is SGDLS and CDR2 YYNGEE. Deletions cut 0 bases from V and 2 bases from J, with 9 bases between. The CDR3 coding sequence is TGTGCCAGCAGCGTAGACCAGGGCGCCTACGAGCAGTACTTC. It yields the protein CASSVDQGAYEQYF.

This chain uses TRBV19 with TRBJ1-5; 8 bases align to TRBD1. The V gene's germline CDR1 is LNHDA and CDR2 SQIVND (reference sequence). The CDR3 runs to 17 residues. After removal of 0 bases from V and 1 base from J, the junction contained 5 bases not matched to a gene. CDR3 sequence: CASSIEDREESNQPQHF. The CDR3 nucleotides read TGTGCCAGTAGTATAGAGGACAGGGAAGAAAGCAATCAGCCCCAGCATTTT.

The chain uses TRBV30 and TRBJ1-2; weak D call: TRBD1 (5 bases). CDR1 and CDR2 from the germline V gene are GTSNPN and SVGIG (reference sequence). V was shortened by 0 bases and J by 6 bases, with 14 bases between the two germline ends. The CDR3 totals 14 residues. The CDR3 DNA reads TGTGCCTGGAGTGTGGGGCAGGGTAGGGATGGCTACACCTTC. It codes for CAWSVGQGRDGYTF.

The gene calls are TRBV15 and TRBJ2-3, with 10 bases fitting TRBD1. CDR3 length: 17 residues. The junction had 8 bases not matched to a gene; V was cut back by 5 bases and J by 0 bases. Germline assignment: CDR1 LNHNV and CDR2 YYDKDF (reference sequence). The CDR3 spells CATSPGTGVSSTDTQYF. Here the CDR3 DNA reads TGTGCCACCAGCCCCGGGACAGGGGTTTCGAGCACAGATACGCAGTATTTT.

The gene calls are TRBV7-6 and TRBJ2-5, with D possibly TRBD1 on 6 matching bases. Germline V gene sequence: CDR1 SGHVS, CDR2 FNYEAQ. The length of the CDR3 is 15 residues. The V end was cut by 6 bases, the J end by 5 bases, with 19 bases between. The CDR3 nucleotides are TGTGCCAGCAGGCTAGGCTACTTGGGGGCCGAGACCCAGTACTTC. Translated: CASRLGYLGAETQYF.

The chain carries TRBV6-5 and TRBJ1-2; a possible D gene is TRBD1 (5 bases). Trimming took off 0 bases at V and 3 bases at J, with 8 bases between the two ends. CDR1 is MNHEY, CDR2 SVGAGI, per germline. The CDR3 runs 14 residues. The CDR3 loop is CASSYSGADYGYTF. The CDR3 DNA is TGTGCCAGCAGTTACTCAGGGGCCGACTATGGCTACACCTTC.

CDR3 in amino acids: CASSDAFGGPMNEQFF. CDR3 DNA sequence: TGTGCCAGCAGTGACGCTTTCGGGGGGCCGATGAATGAGCAGTTCTTC. This chain uses TRBV6-4 with TRBJ2-1; D may be TRBD2 (7 bases). The ends were cut back, 2 bases at V and 7 bases at J, with 18 bases in the middle. This CDR3 has 16 residues. Germline CDR1 reads MRHNA; CDR2 reads SNTAGT.

The chain combines TRBV5-1 with TRBJ2-5, with 15 bases lining up with TRBD2. The CDR3 is 16 amino acids. Germline loops: CDR1 SGHRS, CDR2 YFSETQ. J was trimmed by 3 bases and V by 4 bases; bases with no gene match: 4. In DNA form, the CDR3 reads TGCGCCAGCAGCCCTCGGACTAGCGGGGGGGAAGAGACCCAGTACTTC. Translating it yields CASSPRTSGGEETQYF.